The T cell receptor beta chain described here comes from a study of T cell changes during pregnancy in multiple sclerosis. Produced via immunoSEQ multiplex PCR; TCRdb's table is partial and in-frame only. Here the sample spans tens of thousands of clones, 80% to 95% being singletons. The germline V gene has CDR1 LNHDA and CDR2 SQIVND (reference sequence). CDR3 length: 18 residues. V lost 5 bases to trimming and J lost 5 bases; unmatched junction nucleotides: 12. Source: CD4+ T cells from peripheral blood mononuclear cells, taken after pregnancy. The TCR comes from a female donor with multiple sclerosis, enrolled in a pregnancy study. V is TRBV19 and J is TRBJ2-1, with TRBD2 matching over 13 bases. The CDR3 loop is CASSPRTTGTSGNNEQFF. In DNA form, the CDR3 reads TGTGCCAGTAGTCCCCGTACAACCGGGACTAGCGGGAACAATGAGCAGTTCTTC.